This T cell receptor beta chain was obtained from a study of T cells in Graves' hyperthyroidism and ophthalmopathy. Clinical Activity Scores of at least 3, NOSPECS grades of at least 4 and durations under 3 months characterized ophthalmopathy patients. Patients with uncontrolled infections, other autoimmune diseases, pregnancy or lactation were excluded. PBMCs were derived from roughly 9.6 ml fresh peripheral blood. TCR beta CDR3 regions were amplified from RNA transcripts. TCR CDR3 regions were first amplified by RT-PCR with HTBI primers. One entry per CDR3 protein results from TCRdb running MiXCR on the multiplex PCR reads. The sample records 360,000 or so distinct CDR3 sequences, around 18% being singletons. This clonotype was counted many times. The antigen remains undetermined. This CDR3 spans 12 amino acids. V was pared by 3 bases and J by 4 bases, with 6 bases between. Germline loops: CDR1 SGHTA, CDR2 FQGNSA.

Study-wide results and limits: Expanded thyroid clonotypes (above 0.001) were mostly also found in blood.

The sequenced sample was blood. The clonotype originates from a woman in her thirties or forties with Graves' ophthalmopathy. This chain joins TRBV7-2 and TRBJ1-1; D is unresolved. CDR3: CASSFVPTEAFF. As DNA, the CDR3 is TGTGCCAGCAGCTTTGTTCCCACTGAAGCTTTCTTT.